One sample yielded the 24 T cell receptor beta chains listed below, sequenced in a study of beta chain features in type 1 diabetes. Whole-study findings and limits: Moderate but significant shortening of TCRB CDR3s was recorded in all four CD4+ subsets from Type 1 diabetes patients.

Every bit of the isolated RNA underwent reverse transcription, so sequencing read expressed TCRB transcripts. TCRdb keeps only in-frame clones here, not all; method: immunoSEQ multiplex PCR. This repertoire shows under 150,000 clones, 17% found once; its top ten account for 2% to 3%. Their antigen targets remain unknown. The specimen was central memory CD4+ T cells from blood. The source of these receptors is a man aged 18 to 30 with type 1 diabetes.

This clone has ten or more counts. This rearrangement joins TRBV7-2 to TRBJ2-1, with 13 bases identical to TRBD2. Germline V gene data show CDR1 as SGHTA and CDR2 as FQGNSA. V gave up 5 bases and J gave up 9 bases; unmatched junction bases: 10. This CDR3 spans 16 amino acids. The CDR3 sequence is CASSLRTSGSSPEQFF. As DNA, the CDR3 is TGTGCCAGCAGCCTACGGACTAGCGGGAGTTCTCCTGAGCAGTTCTTC.

This clone has just a few counts. The chain employs TRBV2 and TRBJ1-1; D remains ambiguous. Trimming cost V 6 bases and J 2 bases, with 13 bases left between them. Germline CDR1 SNHLY, CDR2 FYNNEI. The CDR3 totals 14 residues. CDR3 residues: CASRWTVTNTEAFF. CDR3 sequence (DNA): TGTGCCAGCAGGTGGACGGTAACTAACACTGAAGCTTTCTTT.

CDR3 sequence (DNA): TGTGCCAGCAGCTTAAGAGCGCGATCGGCCCAGTACTTC. Translation: CASSLRARSAQYF. The rearrangement joins TRBV11-3 to TRBJ2-5; D is unresolved. Germline V gene sequence: CDR1 SGHNT, CDR2 YENEEA. The CDR3 is 13 amino acids. Trimming took off 2 bases at V and 9 bases at J, with 13 bases between the two ends. The whole variable domain, filled in from reference TRBV11-3 and TRBJ2-5, reads EAGVVQSPRYKIIEKKQPVAFWCNPISGHNTLYWYLQNLGQGPELLIRYENEEAVDDSQLPKDRFSAERLKGVDSTLKIQPAELGDSAVYLCASSLRARSAQYFGPGTRLLVL.

V gene TRBV25-1 combines with J gene TRBJ2-6; TRBD1 is a possible D gene (5 bases). CDR3 length: 15 amino acids. Trimming removed 2 bases from V and 1 base from J, with 6 bases in between. CDR1 and CDR2 from the germline V gene are MGHDK and SYGVNS. The CDR3: CASSERGSGANVLTF. The CDR3 bases are TGTGCCAGCAGTGAAAGGGGATCTGGGGCCAACGTCCTGACTTTC. Complete variable domain (other parts from reference TRBV25-1 and TRBJ2-6): EADIYQTPRYLVIGTGKKITLECSQTMGHDKMYWYQQDPGMELHLIHYSYGVNSTEKGDLSSESTVSRIRTEHFPLTLESARPSHTSQYLCASSERGSGANVLTFGAGSRLTVL.

In its sample, this clone was seen many times. This rearrangement joins TRBV2 to TRBJ1-5, with 7 bases identical to TRBD1. The CDR3 spans 14 residues. Germline CDR1 reads SNHLY; CDR2 reads FYNNEI. The V and J ends lost 8 bases and 4 bases, in that order; junction bases with no gene match: 8. The chain's CDR3 is CASGRLQGNQPQHF. The CDR3 DNA reads TGTGCCAGCGGTAGACTACAGGGGAATCAGCCCCAGCATTTT.

The gene calls are TRBV5-4 and TRBJ2-5; TRBD1 aligns across 7 bases. CDR1 is SGHNT, CDR2 YYREEE, per germline (reference sequence). The CDR3 totals 14 residues. With V trimmed by 4 bases and J by 2 bases, 5 bases remained unmatched. In DNA form, the CDR3 reads TGTGCCAGCAGCAGACAGGGCGCTCAAGAGACCCAGTACTTC. Amino acid sequence: CASSRQGAQETQYF.

This clone was detected only a few times. This rearrangement joins TRBV29-1 to TRBJ1-1, with 11 bases that match TRBD1. Germline-derived CDR1 and CDR2 are SQVTM and ANQGSEA. The CDR3 loop spans 12 amino acids. The ends lost 7 bases at V and 6 bases at J; junction bases unmatched: 4. The CDR3 is CSAGTGGSEAFF. The CDR3 DNA reads as TGCAGCGCTGGGACAGGGGGTTCTGAAGCTTTCTTT.

The rearrangement joins TRBV4-1 to TRBJ2-1; D is uncertain. CDR3 length: 12 residues. V lost 4 bases and J 7 bases, leaving 8 bases between the germline ends. Germline CDR1 and CDR2: MGHRA and YSYEKL. The CDR3 here is CASSPSRNEQFF. The CDR3 bases are TGCGCCAGCAGCCCCAGCCGGAATGAGCAGTTCTTC.

In its sample, this clone was seen a few times. Distinct nucleotide sequences in the sample also encode this CDR3. The V call is TRBV7-2, the J call TRBJ2-3; D is unclear. Looked up from germline, CDR1 is SGHTA and CDR2 is FQGNSA. The CDR3 is made up of 12 amino acids. V lost 3 bases to trimming and J lost 5 bases, with 6 bases between them. The CDR3 region is CASSFRGDTQYF. The CDR3 DNA reads TGTGCCAGCAGCTTTAGAGGAGATACGCAGTATTTT. Full variable domain (missing parts from reference TRBV7-2 and TRBJ2-3): GAGVSQSPSNKVTEKGKDVELRCDPISGHTALYWYRQSLGQGLEFLIYFQGNSAPDKSGLPSDRFSAERTGGSVSTLTIQRTQQEDSAVYLCASSFRGDTQYFGPGTRLTVL.

The V and J genes are TRBV7-2 and TRBJ2-3, with D possibly matching TRBD1 (5 bases). Trimming removed 2 bases at V and 4 bases at J, with 13 bases between. CDR3 length equals 15 residues. Germline V lookup: CDR1 SGHTA, CDR2 FQGNSA. CDR3 region: CASSLSAAGSDTQYF. CDR3 nucleotides: TGTGCCAGCAGCTTATCAGCAGCAGGGTCAGATACGCAGTATTTT. The whole variable domain, filled in from reference TRBV7-2 and TRBJ2-3, reads GAGVSQSPSNKVTEKGKDVELRCDPISGHTALYWYRQSLGQGLEFLIYFQGNSAPDKSGLPSDRFSAERTGGSVSTLTIQRTQQEDSAVYLCASSLSAAGSDTQYFGPGTRLTVL.

The genes are TRBV30 and TRBJ1-2; 10 nucleotides line up with TRBD1. The CDR3 is 15 amino acids. Unmatched junction bases numbered 5, after V lost 0 bases and J lost 4 bases. Germline V lookup: CDR1 GTSNPN, CDR2 SVGIG (reference sequence). The CDR3 region is CAWSVWGQGSYGYTF. CDR3 sequence (DNA): TGTGCCTGGAGTGTATGGGGACAGGGGAGCTATGGCTACACCTTC.

The chain couples TRBV19 to TRBJ1-2, with 8 bases aligning to TRBD1. CDR1 LNHDA and CDR2 SQIVND come from the germline V gene (reference sequence). The CDR3 is made up of 15 amino acids. V was clipped by 4 bases and J by 4 bases; unmatched bases: 8. The CDR3 nucleotides are TGTGCCAGTAGTACTCCGGGACAGGCCATCTATGGCTACACCTTC. This gives the protein CASSTPGQAIYGYTF.

This clone was seen only a few times. In nucleotides, the CDR3 is TGCGCCAGCAGCTTGGCTACAGGGTACAATGAGCAGTTCTTC. Protein: CASSLATGYNEQFF. The chain employs TRBV5-1 and TRBJ2-1; D possibly corresponds to TRBD1 (6 bases). The germline V gene has CDR1 SGHRS and CDR2 YFSETQ. This CDR3 region has 14 residues. Between the trimmed V and J ends, which lost 0 bases and 4 bases, there was a span of 8 bases.

The rearrangement joins TRBV28 to TRBJ2-7, with D perhaps matching TRBD2 (6 bases). Trimming pared 4 bases from V and 7 bases from J, leaving 20 bases between. This CDR3 is 15 amino acids long. Germline CDR1 and CDR2: MDHEN and SYDVKM. The CDR3 region has the DNA TGTGCCAGCAGTTCGTTTAGCGGTGGCCCGGGGGAGCAGTACTTC. It yields the protein CASSSFSGGPGEQYF. The entire variable domain, with the rest obtained from reference TRBV28 and TRBJ2-7, is as follows: DVKVTQSSRYLVKRTGEKVFLECVQDMDHENMFWYRQDPGLGLRLIYFSYDVKMKEKGDIPEGYSVSREKKERFSLILESASTNQTSMYLCASSSFSGGPGEQYFGPGTRLTVT.

This chain connects TRBV6-1 to TRBJ2-7; 10 bases fit TRBD2. J was trimmed by 3 bases and V by 5 bases; bases with no gene match: 4. In germline, CDR1 is MNHNS, CDR2 SASEGT. The CDR3 loop spans 14 amino acids. In nucleotides, the CDR3 is TGTGCCAGCAGTCTTGGACTAGCGGACTACGAGCAGTACTTC. It yields the protein CASSLGLADYEQYF.

This clone was observed a single time. This same CDR3 is encoded by further DNA sequences in the sample. The chain combines TRBV28 with TRBJ2-2; no reliable D call. Germline CDR1 and CDR2: MDHEN and SYDVKM. The length of the CDR3 is 11 residues. The V gene lost 6 bases and the J gene lost 5 bases, with 4 bases spanning the gap. The CDR3 here is CASRRTGELFF. DNA of the CDR3: TGTGCCAGCAGGAGGACCGGGGAGCTGTTTTTT.

This clone was seen only a few times. The J gene is TRBJ2-3, the V gene TRBV7-2, with D hard to call. Trimming cost V 1 base and J 4 bases, with 9 bases left between them. This CDR3 is built from 14 residues. The germline gives CDR1 SGHTA, CDR2 FQGNSA. The CDR3: CASSLVGPPDTQYF. CDR3 DNA: TGTGCCAGCAGCTTAGTAGGGCCACCAGATACGCAGTATTTT.

This clone was seen more than once but under ten times. In DNA, the CDR3 is TGTGCCAGCAGTGGGGTCCACACTGAAGCTTTCTTT. It yields the protein CASSGVHTEAFF. This rearrangement joins TRBV28 to TRBJ1-1; D uncertain. Germline V gives CDR1 MDHEN, CDR2 SYDVKM. The length of the CDR3 is 12 residues. V shed 5 bases and J shed 3 bases, with 7 bases lying between them.

The table lists this clone with a few counts. Distinct nucleotide sequences in the sample also encode this CDR3. The chain joins TRBV6-5 to TRBJ2-7; D unclear. Germline V gene lookup returns CDR1 MNHEY and CDR2 SVGAGI. This CDR3 contains 14 residues. Trimming left V 0 bases short and J 1 base short, with 7 bases between. The CDR3 sequence is CASSYSDGSYEQYF. CDR3 DNA sequence: TGTGCCAGCAGTTACTCGGACGGTTCCTACGAGCAGTACTTC.

This clone was seen a few times. The junction shows a germline mismatch at one end, possibly a read error. The V gene is TRBV29-1, the J gene TRBJ2-3, with 7 bases lining up with TRBD1. Germline V gives CDR1 SQVTM, CDR2 ANQGSEA. The CDR3 runs to 13 residues. The CDR3 here is CSAEGQVTDTQYF. CDR3 DNA sequence: TGCAGCGCTGAAGGACAGGTCACAGATACGCAGTATTTT.

V is TRBV7-8 and J is TRBJ2-1; 12 bases fit TRBD1. Germline CDR1 and CDR2: SGHVS and FQNEAQ. Germline trimming cut 0 bases from V and 8 bases from J; bases unmatched to any gene: 17. This CDR3 is built from 20 residues. CDR3 loop: CASSLAIRGSGTGGRDEQFF. Here the CDR3 DNA reads TGTGCCAGCAGCTTAGCGATCCGAGGGTCCGGGACAGGGGGCCGGGATGAGCAGTTCTTC.

The genes are TRBV10-3 and TRBJ2-1; 8 nucleotides agree with TRBD1. Looked up from germline, CDR1 is ENHRY and CDR2 is SYGVKD. The CDR3 spans 14 residues. Trimming at V came to 9 bases and at J to 8 bases, leaving 12 bases not matched to a gene. Here the CDR3 DNA reads TGTGCCATTTCACTCGGGACAGGTTACGATGAGCAGTTCTTC. Translation gives CAISLGTGYDEQFF.

V is TRBV6-5 and J is TRBJ1-2, with 7 bases identical to TRBD1. J gave up 4 bases and V 6 bases, and 8 bases lay outside the gene matches. Germline CDR1 and CDR2: MNHEY and SVGAGI. The CDR3 length is 14 residues. CDR3 DNA: TGTGCCAGCAGGCGAATGGGACAGACCTATGGCTACACCTTC. Amino acids: CASRRMGQTYGYTF.

There are a few counts of this clone. The chain is built from TRBV7-3 and TRBJ2-6; D remains ambiguous. In germline, CDR1 is SGHTA, CDR2 FQGTGA. The germline V and J ends were trimmed by 1 base and 0 bases, with 16 bases remaining between them. This CDR3 is 19 amino acids long. The CDR3 loop reads CASSLRSSAQISGANVLTF. The CDR3 nucleotides read TGTGCCAGCAGCTTAAGGAGCAGTGCCCAGATCTCTGGGGCCAACGTCCTGACTTTC.